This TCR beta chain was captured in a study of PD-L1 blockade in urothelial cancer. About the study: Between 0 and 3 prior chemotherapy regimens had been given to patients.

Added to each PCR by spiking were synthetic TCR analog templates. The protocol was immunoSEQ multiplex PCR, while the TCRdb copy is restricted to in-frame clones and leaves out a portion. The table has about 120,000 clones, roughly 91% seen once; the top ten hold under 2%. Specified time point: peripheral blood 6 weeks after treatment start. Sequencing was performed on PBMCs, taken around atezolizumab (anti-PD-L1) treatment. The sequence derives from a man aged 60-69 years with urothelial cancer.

CDR3 loop: CATTISGAGANVLTF. As DNA, the CDR3 is TGTGCCACTACAATTTCTGGAGCTGGGGCCAACGTCCTGACTTTC. The rearrangement joins TRBV19 to TRBJ2-6; no firm D call. Germline lookup yields CDR1 LNHDA and CDR2 SQIVND (reference sequence). V lost 10 bases and J 2 bases, leaving 15 bases between the germline ends. CDR3 length equals 15 residues. The variable domain in full, with the rest retrieved from reference TRBV19 and TRBJ2-6, is DGGITQSPKYLFRKEGQNVTLSCEQNLNHDAMYWYRQDPGQGLRLIYYSQIVNDFQKGDIAEGYSVSREKKESFPLTVTSAQKNPTAFYLCATTISGAGANVLTFGAGSRLTVL.